Below are 24 T cell receptor beta chains sequenced from a single sample in a study of T cell responses to AZD1222 COVID-19 vaccine. Generated by immunoSEQ multiplex PCR, the TCRdb table keeps only in-frame clones and is missing some. The table shows 100,000 to 150,000 clones, with 80% to 90% occurring only once. The sequenced sample was peripheral blood, obtained on day 0 of AZD1222 vaccination. The receptors derive from an adult in good health.

This chain joins TRBV7-2 and TRBJ2-7; TRBD2 agrees at 8 bases. This CDR3 has 15 amino acids. V lost 0 bases and J lost 1; bases outside the gene matches: 2. CDR1 SGHTA and CDR2 FQGNSA come from the germline V gene. The CDR3 protein is CASSLAPGGSYEQYF. The CDR3 DNA follows: TGTGCCAGCAGCTTAGCTCCGGGGGGGTCCTACGAGCAGTACTTC.

The chain joins TRBV2 to TRBJ2-3; D not certain. Germline lookup yields CDR1 SNHLY and CDR2 FYNNEI. Between the trimmed V and J ends, which lost 11 bases and 0 bases, there was a span of 15 bases. This CDR3 is 14 amino acids long. This chain's CDR3 is CAFRSGTSTDTQYF. The CDR3 region has the DNA TGTGCCTTTCGGTCCGGAACTAGCACAGATACGCAGTATTTT.

This clone was detected only a few times. This chain links TRBV9 with TRBJ1-3; unclear D gene. V shed 3 bases and J shed 0 bases, with 7 bases lying between them. The V gene's germline CDR1 is SGDLS and CDR2 YYNGEE. This CDR3 has 14 residues. The CDR3 reads CASSGRLSGNTIYF. DNA of the CDR3: TGTGCCAGCAGCGGACGTCTCTCTGGAAACACCATATATTTT.

This clone was counted once. DNA for the CDR3: TGTGCCAGCAGGGGAGTGGCTGGAAACACCATATATTTT. Translating gives CASRGVAGNTIYF. The rearrangement links TRBV28 to TRBJ1-3; no clear D. The V end lost 6 bases, the J end lost 2 bases, and 8 bases lay between the germline ends. The CDR3 covers 13 residues. The germline V gene encodes CDR1 MDHEN and CDR2 SYDVKM.

This clone turned up a few times. The chain recombines TRBV28 with TRBJ1-1; D ambiguous. Between the trimmed V and J ends, which lost 11 bases and 0 bases, there was a span of 10 bases. Germline V gene lookup returns CDR1 MDHEN and CDR2 SYDVKM. The CDR3 length is 12 residues. CDR3 coding DNA: TGTGCCGACCGGAGGTTGAACACTGAAGCTTTCTTT. Its translation is CADRRLNTEAFF.

The chain couples TRBV14 to TRBJ2-4; TRBD1 matches at 7 bases. V gave up 3 bases and J gave up 9 bases; unmatched junction bases: 11. The CDR3 is 15 amino acids. CDR1 is SGHDN and CDR2 is FVKESK in the germline V gene. The CDR3 nucleotides are TGTGCCAGCAGCCAGGCCCGGACAGGTAGGGCCATTCAGTACTTC. Residues: CASSQARTGRAIQYF.

This clone was detected only once. The CDR3 is CASSPLGVSGNTDTQYF. The DNA for the CDR3 is TGTGCCAGCAGCCCTTTAGGGGTCAGCGGAAACACAGATACGCAGTATTTT. This chain links TRBV9 with TRBJ2-3, with D perhaps given as TRBD1 or TRBD2 (5 bases each). Germline CDR1 reads SGDLS; CDR2 reads YYNGEE. This CDR3 region has 17 residues. Trimming took off 4 bases at V and 2 bases at J, with 20 bases between the two ends.

The chain uses TRBV4-3 and TRBJ1-1; possibly TRBD1 for D (5 bases). CDR1 LGHNA and CDR2 YSLEER come from the germline V gene. The V gene lost 2 bases and the J gene lost 4 bases, with 17 bases spanning the gap. This CDR3 contains 16 residues. CDR3 protein: CASSQQTQGGSTEAFF. The CDR3 DNA sequence: TGCGCCAGCAGCCAACAGACCCAGGGTGGGAGCACTGAAGCTTTCTTT.

This clone was counted between two and nine times. The chain couples TRBV6-2 or TRBV6-3 to TRBJ1-2, with D hard to call. This CDR3 is built from 16 residues. V lost 5 bases and J 5 bases, leaving 21 bases between the germline ends. CDR1 and CDR2 (germline): MNHEY, SVGEGT. As DNA, the CDR3 is TGTGCCAGCAGTCCCTTCGATGCGGCTCGAGGGTATGGCTACACCTTC. Its protein is CASSPFDAARGYGYTF.

The J gene is TRBJ2-6, the V gene TRBV7-2; a possible D gene is TRBD1 (5 bases). CDR1 SGHTA and CDR2 FQGNSA come from the germline V gene. V lost 6 bases to trimming and J lost 2 bases, with 11 bases between them. The CDR3 has 15 amino acids. CDR3 sequence: CASRYRQPGANVLTF. The CDR3 nucleotides are TGTGCCAGCAGGTACCGACAGCCTGGGGCCAACGTCCTGACTTTC.

The chain uses TRBV9 and TRBJ2-7; D not certain. Germline V CDR1 and CDR2: SGDLS, YYNGEE. This CDR3 contains 14 residues. V lost 1 base and J 7 bases, leaving 15 bases between the germline ends. CDR3 DNA: TGTGCCAGCAGCGTATCAGGTCTACTACGGGAGCAGTACTTC. It translates to CASSVSGLLREQYF. Full variable domain (rest looked up from reference TRBV9 and TRBJ2-7): DSGVTQTPKHLITATGQRVTLRCSPRSGDLSVYWYQQSLDQGLQFLIQYYNGEERAKGNILERFSAQQFPDLHSELNLSSLELGDSALYFCASSVSGLLREQYFGPGTRLTVT.

This clone has a single count. The rearrangement uses TRBV6-5 and TRBJ1-6; no clear D gene. V lost 4 bases and J lost 7, with 11 bases in between. Germline values: CDR1 MNHEY, CDR2 SVGAGI. This CDR3 comprises 14 residues. The CDR3 reads CASSSPSLNSPLHF. The CDR3 DNA reads as TGTGCCAGCAGTTCTCCTTCCTTAAATTCACCCCTCCACTTT.

Here the CDR3 reads CASSLASGAAGTGELFF. CDR3 bases: TGCGCCAGCAGCTTGGCTAGCGGGGCCGCCGGGACCGGGGAGCTGTTTTTT. This sequence joins TRBV5-1 and TRBJ2-2, with TRBD2 identical over 9 bases. The CDR3 spans 17 residues. Germline V gene sequence: CDR1 SGHRS, CDR2 YFSETQ. V lost 0 bases to trimming and J lost 5 bases; unmatched junction nucleotides: 8.

This chain uses TRBV20-1 with TRBJ2-1; D not resolved. The length of the CDR3 is 11 residues. CDR1 is DFQATT, CDR2 SNEGSKA, per germline (reference sequence). The germline V and J ends were trimmed by 6 bases and 6 bases, with 9 bases remaining between them. CDR3 sequence: CSAQKVNEQFF. In DNA, the CDR3 is TGCAGTGCCCAGAAGGTCAATGAGCAGTTCTTC.

The rearrangement uses TRBV2 and TRBJ1-4; D remains unclear. Germline V gene data show CDR1 as SNHLY and CDR2 as FYNNEI. Deletions cut 3 bases from V and 3 bases from J, with 8 bases between. The CDR3 spans 14 residues. This chain's CDR3 is CASSDLTPNEKLFF. As DNA, the CDR3 is TGTGCCAGCAGTGATCTCACCCCTAATGAAAAACTGTTTTTT.

The CDR3 bases are TGCAGCGCCGAGCGGGTCGGGGGCCCGGACCAAGAGACCCAGTACTTC. Protein sequence: CSAERVGGPDQETQYF. This chain uses TRBV29-1 with TRBJ2-5, with D possibly called TRBD1 or TRBD2 (6 bases each). This CDR3 is built from 16 residues. Germline-derived CDR1 and CDR2 are SQVTM and ANQGSEA. V gave up 7 bases and J gave up 0 bases, with 21 bases separating them.

The rearrangement links TRBV27 to TRBJ1-2; TRBD1 matches at 12 bases. The CDR3 runs 17 residues. With 2 bases clipped from V and 8 bases from J, the junction kept 12 bases outside the gene matches. Germline-derived CDR1 and CDR2 are MNHEY and SMNVEV (reference sequence). CDR3 loop: CASSLKVRDRGLGGYTF. CDR3 coding DNA: TGTGCCAGCAGTTTAAAGGTCCGGGACAGGGGGCTCGGGGGCTACACCTTC.

This clone came up a few times. The chain links TRBV20-1 to TRBJ1-5; D gene ambiguous. Germline V gene data show CDR1 as DFQATT and CDR2 as SNEGSKA (reference sequence). Trimming left V 3 bases short and J 2 bases short, with 17 bases between. The CDR3 is made up of 16 amino acids. The CDR3: CSASGGPGLGNQPQHF. Here the CDR3 DNA reads TGCAGTGCTAGTGGCGGCCCGGGCCTGGGCAATCAGCCCCAGCATTTT.

This sequence joins TRBV5-5 and TRBJ1-1; the D gene is possibly TRBD1 (5 bases). V was shortened by 1 base and J by 7 bases, with 14 bases between the two germline ends. This CDR3 is built from 14 residues. Germline V CDR1 and CDR2: SGHKS, YYEKEE (reference sequence). The chain's CDR3 is CASSLRRGGDEAFF. The CDR3 DNA reads TGTGCCAGCAGCTTGAGGCGGGGCGGGGATGAAGCTTTCTTT.

This rearrangement joins TRBV19 to TRBJ2-1; 9 nucleotides match TRBD1. CDR1 LNHDA and CDR2 SQIVND come from the germline V gene (reference sequence). This CDR3 has 15 residues. J lost 5 bases, V lost 5 bases, and 7 bases had no gene match. CDR3 sequence: CASSPTGQGNNEQFF. In DNA, the CDR3 is TGTGCCAGTAGTCCTACGGGACAGGGAAACAATGAGCAGTTCTTC.

The chain has TRBV7-2 and TRBJ2-1; D possibly matches TRBD1 or TRBD2 (5 bases each). The germline V gene encodes CDR1 SGHTA and CDR2 FQGNSA. This CDR3 has 15 amino acids. The V gene lost 5 bases and the J gene lost 2 bases, with 13 bases spanning the gap. The CDR3 nucleotides read TGTGCCAGCAGCGAACAGTTGGGGGCCTACAATGAGCAGTTCTTC. Amino acids: CASSEQLGAYNEQFF.

J is TRBJ2-7 and V is TRBV10-3, with D possibly being TRBD1 (10 bases). V gave up 4 bases and J gave up 4 bases, with 26 bases separating them. CDR3 size: 18 residues. The germline CDR1 and CDR2 sequences are ENHRY and SYGVKD. The CDR3 region is CAISGIFSGGQGLYEQYF. CDR3 in DNA: TGTGCCATCAGTGGGATCTTTAGCGGGGGACAGGGGTTATACGAGCAGTACTTC.

The chain uses TRBV6-4 and TRBJ2-2; 7 bases are shared with TRBD2. The J segment lost 2 bases and the V segment lost 5 bases, leaving 5 bases of the junction unmatched. CDR1 and CDR2 from the germline V gene are MRHNA and SNTAGT. This CDR3 is 15 amino acids long. The CDR3 nucleotides are TGTGCCAGCAGTCCCGGGACTACCAACACCGGGGAGCTGTTTTTT. The encoded protein is CASSPGTTNTGELFF.

As regards this clone: The same CDR3 can be traced to other DNA sequences in this sample. This chain uses TRBV6-5 with TRBJ2-2, with D perhaps matching TRBD2 (6 bases). The V and J ends lost 2 bases and 5 bases respectively, with 6 bases between them. Per the germline V gene, CDR1 is MNHEY and CDR2 is SVGAGI. There are 13 residues in the CDR3. The CDR3 region is CASSYGGTGELFF. In nucleotides, the CDR3 is TGTGCCAGCAGTTACGGGGGGACCGGGGAGCTGTTTTTT.